This T cell receptor (beta chain) was retrieved from a study of cytomegalovirus exposure and HLA in healthy donors. Study-level results: Prior analysis indicated that the majority of TCR beta V segments exhibited productivity approximately 87% or approximately 30% of the time.

With 2 bases removed from V and 2 bases from J, the gap between germline ends came to 13 bases. The CDR3 is 15 amino acids. The V gene's germline CDR1 is MNHNS and CDR2 SASEGT. A single count supports this clone. No antigen is known for it. Healthy bone marrow donors made up the donors. While unrecorded immune exposures were likely, the donors were nominally healthy when sampled. PCR amplification relied on 60 Vbeta primers (plus 13 Jbeta primers). Under the authors' procedure: Some 9.9 million of 80 million to 85 million unique TCR beta chains were shared, per a later count. Method: immunoSEQ multiplex PCR; TCRdb's copy keeps in-frame clones and lacks some. V and J calls and clone size come straight from that table; D and trimming were deduced from the DNA. The table has more than 110,000 clones, over 70% seen once; the top ten hold about 0.91%.

The sample comprised PBMCs. V gene TRBV6-1 combines with J gene TRBJ2-7, with no clear D. The receptor was isolated from a man aged 18 to 30 in good health and CMV-seronegative. The CDR3 DNA is TGTGCCAGCAGTGAAAGTCCTTCTTTAGCCTACGAGCAGTACTTC. Protein product: CASSESPSLAYEQYF.